A selection of T cell receptor beta chains follows, all from one sample in a study of cytomegalovirus exposure and HLA in healthy donors. The method was immunoSEQ multiplex PCR; TCRdb's version includes in-frame clones alone and lacks a portion of them. This sample has roughly 45,000 clones; about 90% occur once, and the top ten carry less than 6.5%. The sequencing input was PBMCs. The receptors stem from a man aged 18 to 30 in good health and CMV-seronegative. Both conserved end residues are part of each CDR3. D genes are given only for firm matches. Rows may omit the clone size; those that give it use once, few, many or a size class.

D gene | clone size | J gene | V gene | CDR3 protein | CDR3 DNA
TRBD2 | . | TRBJ2-1 | TRBV9 | CASSEREGRGVQFF | TGTGCCAGCAGTGAGCGGGAGGGCCGGGGCGTGCAGTTCTTC
. | . | TRBJ1-3 | TRBV10-3 | CAISESSSGNTIYF | TGTGCCATCAGTGAGTCGTCGTCTGGAAACACCATATATTTT
. | . | TRBJ1-2 | TRBV7-2 | CASSLGNLRGYTF | TGTGCCAGCAGCTTAGGCAATCTGCGCGGCTACACCTTC
. | . | TRBJ2-5 | TRBV18 | CASSPEETQYF | TGTGCCAGCTCACCCGAAGAGACCCAGTACTTC
. | . | TRBJ2-7 | TRBV11-2 | CASSLEQGSSYEQYF | TGTGCCAGCAGCTTAGAGCAGGGGAGCTCCTACGAGCAGTACTTC
. | . | TRBJ2-7 | TRBV18 | CASSWTDTYEQYF | TGTGCCAGCTCGTGGACTGACACCTACGAGCAGTACTTC
TRBD1 | . | TRBJ1-6 | TRBV9 | CASSRGDRETSPLHF | TGTGCCAGCAGCCGAGGGGACAGGGAGACTTCACCCCTCCACTTT
. | . | TRBJ2-1 | TRBV6-5 | CATTSSSYNEQFF | TGTGCCACCACGTCGAGCTCCTACAATGAGCAGTTCTTC
. | . | TRBJ2-3 | TRBV4-3 | CASSQDPSTGLTDTQYF | TGCGCCAGCAGCCAAGACCCCTCGACAGGTCTCACAGATACGCAGTATTTT
TRBD1 | . | TRBJ1-1 | TRBV19 | CASTPDRVWGAFF | TGTGCCAGTACCCCGGACAGGGTTTGGGGAGCTTTCTTT
. | few | TRBJ2-1 | TRBV7-2 | CASSLGRDNEQFF | TGTGCCAGCAGCTTAGGCAGGGACAATGAGCAGTTCTTC
TRBD2 | . | TRBJ2-5 | TRBV5-1 | CASSLAGGAETQYF | TGCGCCAGCAGCCTAGCGGGAGGGGCGGAGACCCAGTACTTC
. | . | TRBJ2-7 | TRBV6-6 | CASSYSTGYEQYF | TGTGCCAGCAGTTACTCGACTGGCTACGAGCAGTACTTC
TRBD1 | . | TRBJ1-2 | TRBV11-2 | CASSLEAGGVYGYTF | TGTGCCAGCAGCTTAGAGGCAGGGGGCGTCTATGGCTACACCTTC
TRBD1 | . | TRBJ2-5 | TRBV28 | CASNRPQGGETQYF | TGTGCCAGCAACCGGCCACAGGGGGGAGAGACCCAGTACTTC
TRBD1 | . | TRBJ2-5 | TRBV12-5 | CASGLVSGGASETQYF | TGTGCTAGTGGTTTGGTATCAGGGGGCGCGTCCGAGACCCAGTACTTC
TRBD1 | . | TRBJ2-1 | TRBV25-1 | CASTGQGAIHEQFF | TGTGCCAGCACAGGGCAGGGGGCGATTCATGAGCAGTTCTTC
. | . | TRBJ2-2 | TRBV7-3 | CASSPRSRGNTGELFF | TGTGCCAGCAGCCCCAGGTCCAGGGGTAACACCGGGGAGCTGTTTTTT
TRBD1 | once | TRBJ2-2 | TRBV11-3 | CASSDARTGELRSGELFF | TGTGCCAGCAGCGATGCCCGGACAGGGGAACTGAGGTCCGGGGAGCTGTTTTTT
TRBD1 | once | TRBJ1-5 | TRBV19 | CASSIPPAGGQPQHF | TGTGCCAGTAGTATCCCCCCCGCAGGGGGCCAGCCCCAGCATTTT
TRBD2 | . | TRBJ2-5 | TRBV4-2 | CASSQFSSGRRETQYF | TGTGCCAGCAGCCAATTCTCTAGCGGGAGGAGGGAGACCCAGTACTTC
TRBD2 | . | TRBJ2-7 | TRBV27 | CASSFSGGTYEQYF | TGTGCCAGCAGTTTTTCGGGAGGAACCTACGAGCAGTACTTC
. | once | TRBJ1-4 | TRBV5-4 | CASSSTGDEKLFF | TGTGCCAGCAGCTCCACCGGAGATGAAAAACTGTTTTTT
. | . | TRBJ1-4 | TRBV5-1 | CASSREGTNEKLFF | TGCGCCAGCAGCCGGGAGGGGACGAATGAAAAACTGTTTTTT
. | once | TRBJ1-1 | TRBV7-9 | CASSLTSGERNTEAFF | TGTGCCAGCAGCTTAACCTCAGGGGAGCGGAACACTGAAGCTTTCTTT
. | once | TRBJ2-1 | TRBV5-1 | CASSLAATSYNEQFF | TGCGCCAGCAGCTTGGCAGCGACCTCTTACAATGAGCAGTTCTTC
TRBD2 | . | TRBJ2-1 | TRBV13 | CASSSGLAGGHSYNEQFF | TGTGCCAGCAGCTCGGGACTAGCGGGGGGGCATTCCTACAATGAGCAGTTCTTC
TRBD2 | . | TRBJ2-1 | TRBV6-6 | CASKLLAGADEQFF | TGTGCCAGCAAACTTCTAGCGGGAGCGGATGAGCAGTTCTTC
TRBD2 | . | TRBJ2-7 | TRBV28 | CASSFSGRAAGEQYF | TGTGCCAGCAGTTTCAGCGGGAGGGCCGCGGGGGAGCAGTACTTC
TRBD1 | . | TRBJ1-3 | TRBV4-2 | CASSQKTGGNTIYF | TGTGCCAGCAGCCAAAAGACAGGGGGAAACACCATATATTTT
. | . | TRBJ1-5 | TRBV19 | CASNTDRNQPQHF | TGTGCCAGTAACACCGACAGGAATCAGCCCCAGCATTTT
TRBD1 | . | TRBJ1-2 | TRBV11-3 | CASSLGSVAGGYGYTF | TGTGCCAGCAGCTTAGGGTCTGTAGCAGGGGGCTATGGCTACACCTTC
TRBD1 | . | TRBJ1-5 | TRBV2 | CASGTELNQPQHF | TGTGCCAGCGGGACAGAGCTCAATCAGCCCCAGCATTTT
TRBD1 | . | TRBJ1-1 | TRBV7-2 | CASSLYRGETEAFF | TGTGCCAGCAGCCTTTACAGGGGAGAGACTGAAGCTTTCTTT
TRBD2 | . | TRBJ2-5 | TRBV7-2 | CASSSLAGFQETQYF | TGTGCCAGCAGCTCACTAGCGGGGTTCCAAGAGACCCAGTACTTC
. | once | TRBJ1-2 | TRBV4-2 | CASSHFSTGPLNYGYTF | TGTGCCAGCAGCCATTTCTCTACAGGGCCACTTAACTATGGCTACACCTTC
TRBD2 | . | TRBJ2-3 | TRBV7-3 | CASSYAGGLDTQYF | TGTGCCAGCAGCTACGCGGGGGGCCTAGATACGCAGTATTTT
. | few | TRBJ2-1 | TRBV11-2 | CASSFVVGAGNEQFF | TGTGCCAGCAGCTTCGTCGTGGGGGCAGGGAATGAGCAGTTCTTC
TRBD1 | . | TRBJ1-1 | TRBV28 | CASSLIQGETNTEAFF | TGTGCCAGCAGTCTTATCCAGGGGGAGACGAACACTGAAGCTTTCTTT
TRBD1 | . | TRBJ2-1 | TRBV4-2 | CASSQDIRGQLSYNEQFF | TGTGCCAGCAGCCAAGATATAAGGGGACAGCTCTCCTACAATGAGCAGTTCTTC
TRBD1 | once | TRBJ2-7 | TRBV6-6 | CASSQSRTGGPYEQYF | TGTGCCAGCAGTCAGAGCAGGACAGGGGGCCCCTACGAGCAGTACTTC
. | . | TRBJ1-3 | TRBV5-4 | CASSLDGHGNTIYF | TGTGCCAGCAGCTTGGACGGTCATGGAAACACCATATATTTT
TRBD2 | . | TRBJ2-1 | TRBV7-3 | CASSLEFPSGGANEQFF | TGTGCCAGCAGCTTAGAATTTCCTAGCGGGGGGGCAAATGAGCAGTTCTTC
TRBD2 | . | TRBJ2-5 | TRBV7-2 | CASSRDLAGGIQETQYF | TGTGCCAGCAGCCGGGACCTAGCGGGGGGAATTCAAGAGACCCAGTACTTC
. | . | TRBJ1-5 | TRBV6-1 | CASSGAGKQPQHF | TGTGCCAGCAGTGGGGCAGGCAAGCAGCCCCAGCATTTT
. | . | TRBJ1-4 | TRBV28 | CASSPSGTPNEKLFF | TGTGCCAGCAGCCCATCCGGGACACCGAATGAAAAACTGTTTTTT
. | . | TRBJ2-6 | TRBV19 | CASSTTGSGANVLTF | TGTGCCAGTAGTACAACAGGGTCTGGGGCCAACGTCCTGACTTTC
. | . | TRBJ1-3 | TRBV19 | CASSPWGRDGNTIYF | TGTGCCAGTAGTCCCTGGGGCAGGGATGGAAACACCATATATTTT
TRBD1 | . | TRBJ1-2 | TRBV2 | CASTPGGGYYGYTF | TGTGCCAGCACCCCCGGAGGGGGCTACTATGGCTACACCTTC
. | . | TRBJ2-1 | TRBV7-7 | CASSLGNYNEQFF | TGTGCTAGCAGCTTAGGTAATTACAATGAGCAGTTCTTC
TRBD1 | . | TRBJ1-2 | TRBV7-2 | CASSPTGIPYTF | TGTGCCAGCAGTCCGACAGGGATCCCCTACACCTTC